These 32 T cell receptor beta chains were sequenced from one sample in a study of cytomegalovirus exposure and HLA in healthy donors. The PCR made use of 60 Vbeta and 13 Jbeta primers. Produced via immunoSEQ multiplex PCR; TCRdb's table is partial and in-frame only. Seen here are about 240,000 clones, over 80% observed once, and the top ten hold 5% to 6.5%. Sample: PBMCs. These receptor sequences come from a woman aged 40 to 49 in good health and CMV-seropositive.

This clone was recorded once. The gene calls are TRBV18 and TRBJ2-7; TRBD2 is a possible D gene (5 bases). The germline V gene has CDR1 KGHSH and CDR2 LQKENI. CDR3 length equals 14 residues. Between the trimmed V and J ends, which lost 3 bases and 3 bases, there was a span of 12 bases. CDR3 nucleotides: TGTGCCAGCTCACCGGGGTCCGGGGTCTACGAGCAGTACTTC. Translation: CASSPGSGVYEQYF.

V usage is TRBV7-6 and J usage is TRBJ2-7; TRBD1 matches at 9 bases. Germline CDR1 and CDR2: SGHVS and FNYEAQ. The CDR3 spans 15 residues. The V gene end was trimmed by 5 bases and the J gene end by 6 bases; junction bases not matched to a gene: 11. For the CDR3, the DNA is TGTGCCAGCAGCAGGACAGGGGATCTTATATCCGAGCAGTACTTC. Protein product: CASSRTGDLISEQYF.

The chain links TRBV10-1 to TRBJ1-5; D remains ambiguous. V lost 1 base and J 2 bases, leaving 15 bases between the germline ends. This CDR3 comprises 17 residues. CDR1 WNHNN and CDR2 SYGVQD come from the germline V gene (reference sequence). The DNA for the CDR3 is TGCGCCAGCAGTGAGTTTCCGCTCCAGGTGGGCAATCAGCCCCAGCATTTT. Its translation is CASSEFPLQVGNQPQHF.

This chain joins TRBV29-1 and TRBJ1-5; D may be TRBD1 (5 bases). CDR1 and CDR2 from the germline V gene are SQVTM and ANQGSEA. V shed 4 bases and J shed 3 bases, with 7 bases lying between them. The CDR3 extends over 12 amino acids. In nucleotides, the CDR3 is TGCAGCGTTGGGGGACTCAATCAGCCCCAGCATTTT. Translating it yields CSVGGLNQPQHF.

The genes are TRBV6-6 and TRBJ1-5; the D gene is possibly TRBD1 (5 bases). The V gene lost 5 bases and the J gene lost 1 base, with 15 bases spanning the gap. The CDR3 is 16 residues long. Germline V lookup: CDR1 MNHNY, CDR2 SVGAGI (reference sequence). In nucleotides, the CDR3 is TGTGCCAGCAGTGCCCAGGGTCTTGGGAGCAATCAGCCCCAGCATTTT. Translation gives CASSAQGLGSNQPQHF.

This clone came up once. The V and J genes are TRBV9 and TRBJ2-3, with no clear D. Germline CDR1 and CDR2: SGDLS and YYNGEE. V was shortened by 3 bases and J by 2 bases, with 7 bases between the two germline ends. The CDR3 has 13 amino acids. The CDR3 DNA reads TGTGCCAGCAGCGCCAGTTACACAGATACGCAGTATTTT. Protein product: CASSASYTDTQYF.

This clone was observed a handful of times. The chain joins TRBV19 to TRBJ2-7; 11 bases are a match to TRBD2. CDR3 length: 15 amino acids. Germline lookup yields CDR1 LNHDA and CDR2 SQIVND (reference sequence). V dropped 5 bases and J dropped 6; count of bases not matched to a gene: 9. The CDR3 protein is CASSALLAGDSEQYF. CDR3 coding DNA: TGTGCCAGTAGTGCCCTACTAGCGGGAGATTCCGAGCAGTACTTC.

This chain connects TRBV11-3 to TRBJ1-1; TRBD1 matches at 8 bases. Germline V CDR1 and CDR2: SGHNT, YENEEA. V lost 5 bases and J lost 7; bases outside the gene matches: 12. This CDR3 is built from 15 residues. The CDR3 spells CASSPSQGAGSEAFF. Here the CDR3 DNA reads TGTGCCAGCAGCCCCTCTCAGGGGGCTGGTAGTGAAGCTTTCTTT.

The chain couples TRBV7-3 to TRBJ2-7; 10 positions match TRBD1. The CDR3 is 17 residues long. Germline V gives CDR1 SGHTA, CDR2 FQGTGA. CDR3 nucleotides: TGTCCCCTTCGCTTGCGGGGACAGGGGACACCCTCCTACGAGCAGTACTTC. Its protein is CPLRLRGQGTPSYEQYF.

In nucleotides, the CDR3 is TGTGCCAGCAGCTTAGTTGGGGACAGGGGACCCAAAAACATTCAGTACTTC. Its translation is CASSLVGDRGPKNIQYF. The chain carries TRBV7-2 and TRBJ2-4; 10 nucleotides line up with TRBD1. The CDR3 is 17 residues long. Per the germline V gene, CDR1 is SGHTA and CDR2 is FQGNSA. V was pared by 1 base and J by 2 bases, with 5 bases of the junction left unmatched.

The chain links TRBV5-1 to TRBJ2-5; D perhaps matches TRBD1 (6 bases). Germline CDR1 is SGHRS and CDR2 is YFSETQ. The V and J ends lost 2 bases and 3 bases respectively, with 8 bases between them. The CDR3 contains 13 residues. The CDR3 nucleotides are TGCGCCAGCAGCTTCGCAGGGGAAGAGACCCAGTACTTC. Encoded protein: CASSFAGEETQYF.

The rearrangement uses TRBV5-8 and TRBJ2-1; a possible D gene is TRBD1 (5 bases). Trimming removed 1 base from V and 0 bases from J, with 8 bases in between. The CDR3 totals 15 residues. Per the germline V gene, CDR1 is SGHTS and CDR2 is YDEGEE. CDR3 bases: TGTGCCAGCAGCTTGAGGGGAAGCTCCTACAATGAGCAGTTCTTC. Protein: CASSLRGSSYNEQFF.

Comment on this clone: Other DNA sequences in the sample encode the same CDR3. The chain recombines TRBV14 with TRBJ2-1; 7 bases align to TRBD2. V lost 4 bases and J lost 4; bases outside the gene matches: 19. Germline V CDR1 and CDR2: SGHDN, FVKESK. The CDR3 runs to 19 residues. The CDR3 protein is CASSLPAGKRDSAYNEQFF. For the CDR3, the DNA is TGTGCCAGCAGCCTTCCGGCGGGTAAGCGGGACTCGGCTTACAATGAGCAGTTCTTC.

The V gene is TRBV6-5, the J gene TRBJ2-7, with D uncertain. Germline V gene data show CDR1 as MNHEY and CDR2 as SVGAGI. This CDR3 comprises 12 residues. The V gene lost 8 bases and the J gene lost 6 bases, with 14 bases spanning the gap. The CDR3 protein is CASSTEMGEQYF. The DNA of the CDR3 is TGTGCCAGCTCAACAGAAATGGGCGAGCAGTACTTC.

The J gene is TRBJ2-7, the V gene TRBV7-9, with TRBD1 identical over 10 bases. The germline V gene has CDR1 SEHNR and CDR2 FQNEAQ (reference sequence). The CDR3 sequence is 13 residues long. J lost 3 bases, V lost 7 bases, and 3 bases had no gene match. DNA of the CDR3: TGTGCCAGCACGGGACAGGGGAGCTACGAGCAGTACTTC. Its translation is CASTGQGSYEQYF.

This chain uses TRBV15 with TRBJ2-7, with 8 bases matching TRBD1. The CDR3 extends over 15 amino acids. Unmatched junction bases numbered 10, after V lost 3 bases and J lost 6 bases. Germline V gene sequence: CDR1 LNHNV, CDR2 YYDKDF (reference sequence). CDR3 residues: CATSSRDRGWSEQYF. CDR3 DNA sequence: TGTGCCACCAGCAGCCGCGACAGGGGTTGGTCCGAGCAGTACTTC.

The table lists this clone with a count of one. The V gene is TRBV15, the J gene TRBJ1-1; a weak D match, TRBD1 (5 bases). The V and J ends lost 5 bases and 7 bases respectively, with 17 bases between them. Germline V gene sequence: CDR1 LNHNV, CDR2 YYDKDF (reference sequence). The CDR3 runs 14 residues. CDR3 in DNA: TGTGCCACCAGCCTGATGCAGGAGGGGAGTGAAGCTTTCTTT. This sequence encodes CATSLMQEGSEAFF. Based on the CDR3 plus reference TRBV15 and TRBJ1-1, the full variable domain is DAMVIQNPRYQVTQFGKPVTLSCSQTLNHNVMYWYQQKSSQAPKLLFHYYDKDFNNEADTPDNFQSRRPNTSFCFLDIRSPGLGDTAMYLCATSLMQEGSEAFFGQGTRLTVV.

The chain has TRBV4-1 and TRBJ2-1; 12 bases align to TRBD2. V shed 0 bases, J shed 8 bases, and the junction held 8 bases outside the gene matches. Per germline, CDR1 MGHRA and CDR2 YSYEKL. The CDR3 has 17 residues. CDR3 DNA sequence: TGCGCCAGCAGCCAAGATCCGGCTAGCGGGGGGGCACATGAGCAGTTCTTC. Translation: CASSQDPASGGAHEQFF.

This sequence joins TRBV7-2 and TRBJ2-7; TRBD2 matches 10 bases. Per germline, CDR1 SGHTA and CDR2 FQGNSA. The CDR3 loop spans 15 amino acids. V lost 1 base to trimming and J lost 2 bases; unmatched junction nucleotides: 2. CDR3 protein: CASSLVSGGAYEQYF. In DNA, the CDR3 is TGTGCCAGCAGCTTAGTGAGCGGGGGGGCCTACGAGCAGTACTTC.

The chain has TRBV2 and TRBJ2-7; no reliable D call. The CDR3 consists of 13 residues. Germline V gene sequence: CDR1 SNHLY, CDR2 FYNNEI. Deletions cut 4 bases from V and 2 bases from J, with 9 bases between. The DNA for the CDR3 is TGTGCCAGCAGTGTAAAACACCCCTACGAGCAGTACTTC. Protein sequence: CASSVKHPYEQYF.

The gene calls are TRBV6-5 and TRBJ1-2; 10 bases match TRBD1. This CDR3 spans 13 amino acids. Germline trimming cut 6 bases from V and 7 bases from J; bases unmatched to any gene: 5. Germline V CDR1 and CDR2: MNHEY, SVGAGI. CDR3 bases: TGTGCCAGCAGCTGGGACAGGGGCCTTGGCTACACCTTC. This translates into CASSWDRGLGYTF.

This sequence joins TRBV5-1 and TRBJ1-3, with 8 bases that match TRBD1. This CDR3 is built from 16 residues. Unmatched junction bases numbered 9, after V lost 3 bases and J lost 4 bases. Germline V gives CDR1 SGHRS, CDR2 YFSETQ. The CDR3 reads CASSSDRVTRGNTIYF. CDR3 bases: TGCGCCAGCAGCTCGGACAGGGTTACAAGGGGAAACACCATATATTTT.

V usage is TRBV5-1 and J usage is TRBJ2-7; 8 bases match TRBD1. The length of the CDR3 is 14 residues. After removal of 4 bases from V and 1 base from J, the junction contained 4 bases not matched to a gene. The germline CDR1 and CDR2 sequences are SGHRS and YFSETQ. CDR3 in amino acids: CASSPGDRSYEQYF. Here the CDR3 DNA reads TGCGCCAGCAGCCCTGGGGACAGGTCCTACGAGCAGTACTTC. The complete variable domain, with remaining parts taken from reference TRBV5-1 and TRBJ2-7, reads KAGVTQTPRYLIKTRGQQVTLSCSPISGHRSVSWYQQTPGQGLQFLFEYFSETQRNKGNFPGRFSGRQFSNSRSEMNVSTLELGDSALYLCASSPGDRSYEQYFGPGTRLTVT.

The V and J genes are TRBV11-3 and TRBJ2-5; 9 bases map to TRBD2. Germline V gene lookup returns CDR1 SGHNT and CDR2 YENEEA. Trimming cost V 1 base and J 11 bases; bases outside gene matches: 17. This CDR3 contains 17 residues. CDR3 sequence reads: CASSLVGLAGILNEQYF. DNA of the CDR3: TGTGCCAGCAGCTTAGTTGGCCTAGCGGGAATTTTGAATGAGCAGTACTTC. Looking up the rest from reference TRBV11-3 and TRBJ2-5 gives the full variable domain: EAGVVQSPRYKIIEKKQPVAFWCNPISGHNTLYWYLQNLGQGPELLIRYENEEAVDDSQLPKDRFSAERLKGVDSTLKIQPAELGDSAVYLCASSLVGLAGILNEQYFGPGTRLLVL.

This clone was observed a handful of times. V and J are TRBV2 and TRBJ2-7; a possible D gene is TRBD2 (5 bases). CDR1 is SNHLY, CDR2 FYNNEI, per germline. This CDR3 is built from 13 residues. V was clipped by 7 bases and J by 2 bases, with 12 bases between them. As DNA, the CDR3 is TGTGCCAGCATCGACGGGGTCACCTACGAGCAGTACTTC. This gives the protein CASIDGVTYEQYF.

The V and J genes are TRBV4-1 and TRBJ1-2, with D unclear. The V end lost 6 bases, the J end lost 3 bases, and 17 bases lay between the germline ends. The CDR3 totals 15 residues. Germline CDR1 is MGHRA and CDR2 is YSYEKL. The CDR3 here is CASSPSGAGDYGYTF. The CDR3 coding sequence is TGCGCCAGCAGTCCCTCGGGTGCCGGGGACTATGGCTACACCTTC.

Regarding this clone: Other DNA variants within this sample encode the same CDR3. The chain uses TRBV6-5 and TRBJ1-5; D possibly corresponds to TRBD1 (6 bases). The CDR3 sequence is 15 residues long. CDR1 and CDR2 (germline): MNHEY, SVGAGI. Trimming took 0 bases from V and 6 from J, leaving 12 bases between them. The CDR3 nucleotides read TGTGCCAGCAGTTACTCGAGGGGGGGTGGTCAGCCCCAGCATTTT. As protein: CASSYSRGGGQPQHF.

V and J are TRBV10-3 and TRBJ1-1; weak D call: TRBD1 (5 bases). Germline loops: CDR1 ENHRY, CDR2 SYGVKD. The CDR3 sequence is 12 residues long. Trimming shortened V by 10 bases and J by 3 bases, and 12 bases separated the two germline ends. The CDR3 spells CATKGQDTEAFF. The DNA for the CDR3 is TGTGCCACCAAAGGACAAGACACTGAAGCTTTCTTT.

The genes are TRBV11-3 and TRBJ1-2; 10 nucleotides match TRBD1. Per germline, CDR1 SGHNT and CDR2 YENEEA. V shed 5 bases, J shed 4 bases, and the junction held 7 bases outside the gene matches. This CDR3 is built from 15 residues. DNA of the CDR3: TGTGCCAGCAGCCTCCGGGACAGGGGCCTCTATGGCTACACCTTC. Amino acids: CASSLRDRGLYGYTF. The full variable domain, in which reference TRBV11-3 and TRBJ1-2 provide the parts outside the CDR3, is EAGVVQSPRYKIIEKKQPVAFWCNPISGHNTLYWYLQNLGQGPELLIRYENEEAVDDSQLPKDRFSAERLKGVDSTLKIQPAELGDSAVYLCASSLRDRGLYGYTFGSGTRLTVV.

This chain uses TRBV4-2 with TRBJ1-2; 9 bases fit TRBD1. Germline CDR1 and CDR2: LGHNA and YNFKEQ. Unmatched junction bases numbered 9, after V lost 5 bases and J lost 5 bases. CDR3 length: 15 amino acids. The CDR3 nucleotides are TGTGCCAGCAGCATGGGCCGGGACAGGGCGTATGGCTACACCTTC. It encodes CASSMGRDRAYGYTF.

The gene calls are TRBV27 and TRBJ1-1, with D maybe TRBD1 (5 bases). The CDR3 has 15 amino acids. V shed 6 bases and J shed 0 bases, with 14 bases lying between them. Per the germline V gene, CDR1 is MNHEY and CDR2 is SMNVEV (reference sequence). The CDR3 DNA reads TGTGCCAGCAGCTTGACAGTCACTATGAACACTGAAGCTTTCTTT. Its protein is CASSLTVTMNTEAFF.

V is TRBV7-2 and J is TRBJ2-3; 9 bases map to TRBD2. V shed 4 bases and J 4 bases; nucleotides not matched to a gene: 12. Germline V gene data show CDR1 as SGHTA and CDR2 as FQGNSA. This CDR3 is 17 amino acids long. The CDR3 DNA sequence: TGTGCCAGCAGCTACCCCTCGGGGCGGGGGGGCTCAGATACGCAGTATTTT. Translating it yields CASSYPSGRGGSDTQYF.